The 4 T cell receptor beta chains below come from one sample, sequenced in a study of cytomegalovirus exposure and HLA in healthy donors. The primer mix had 60 Vbeta and 13 Jbeta primers. The protocol was immunoSEQ multiplex PCR, while the TCRdb copy is restricted to in-frame clones and leaves out a portion. The sample includes roughly 120,000 clones, about 85% of them seen just once. Input material: PBMCs. These receptor sequences come from a man aged 45-65 years in good health and CMV-seronegative.

CDR3 in amino acids: CASSPGTGSYEQYF. The CDR3 DNA sequence: TGCGCCAGCAGCCCCGGGACAGGCTCCTACGAGCAGTACTTC. V gene TRBV4-3 combines with J gene TRBJ2-7, with 8 bases lining up with TRBD1. The ends lost 4 bases at V and 0 bases at J; junction bases unmatched: 2. The germline gives CDR1 LGHNA, CDR2 YSLEER. The CDR3 length is 14 residues.

The chain joins TRBV11-3 to TRBJ1-4; maybe TRBD1 (5 bases). Trimming removed 0 bases from V and 8 bases from J, with 13 bases in between. CDR1 and CDR2 from the germline V gene are SGHNT and YENEEA. CDR3 length: 15 amino acids. The CDR3 DNA is TGTGCCAGCAGCTTAGATCTGTCTAAGGGGGAAAAACTGTTTTTT. Translated: CASSLDLSKGEKLFF.

The chain links TRBV27 to TRBJ2-3; D might be TRBD2 (7 bases). With 8 bases removed from V and 1 base from J, the gap between germline ends came to 22 bases. Germline assignment: CDR1 MNHEY and CDR2 SMNVEV (reference sequence). The CDR3 covers 17 residues. The CDR3 here is CASGRGAGDLGTDTQYF. CDR3 in DNA: TGTGCCAGCGGTAGGGGGGCGGGGGATCTGGGCACAGATACGCAGTATTTT.

The chain has TRBV5-4 and TRBJ2-2, with TRBD2 matching over 9 bases. The germline CDR1 and CDR2 sequences are SGHNT and YYREEE (reference sequence). CDR3 length: 16 residues. Unmatched junction bases numbered 4, after V lost 4 bases and J lost 0 bases. The CDR3 loop is CASSPAGGPNTGELFF. CDR3 sequence (DNA): TGTGCCAGCAGCCCTGCGGGGGGGCCGAACACCGGGGAGCTGTTTTTT.